This T cell receptor (beta chain) appears in the sequencing data of a study of cytomegalovirus exposure and HLA in healthy donors. Assay: immunoSEQ multiplex PCR; the TCRdb copy retains only in-frame clones and omits some. The table includes around 300,000 clones, around 87% detected once. With 7 bases removed from V and 3 bases from J, the gap between germline ends came to 22 bases. Per germline, CDR1 SGHAT and CDR2 FQNNGV. There are 16 residues in the CDR3. The TCR was taken from a young woman in good health and CMV-seronegative. The sequencing input was PBMCs. The chain couples TRBV11-2 to TRBJ2-7; D is possibly TRBD2 (5 bases). The CDR3 DNA is TGTGCCAGCACCTACTCCGGGGAAGACCTCCTCTACGAGCAGTACTTC. It encodes CASTYSGEDLLYEQYF.